The 13 T cell receptor beta chains below come from one sample, sequenced in a study of cytomegalovirus exposure and HLA in healthy donors. Primers for the PCR totalled 60 Vbeta and 13 Jbeta. Sequencing was performed with immunoSEQ multiplex PCR; in TCRdb, only in-frame clones are kept and a portion is missing. The sample consists of some 41,000 clones, over 60% of them appearing once. The sample was PBMCs. These receptors all stem from a man aged 40-49 years in good health and CMV-seronegative.

This sequence joins TRBV19 and TRBJ1-5; TRBD1 aligns across 8 bases. V gave up 7 bases and J gave up 6 bases; unmatched junction bases: 5. CDR1 is LNHDA and CDR2 is SQIVND in the germline V gene (reference sequence). This CDR3 has 13 amino acids. The chain's CDR3 is CASMGTGGQPQHF. CDR3 nucleotide sequence: TGTGCCAGTATGGGGACAGGCGGTCAGCCCCAGCATTTT.

The V call is TRBV5-8, the J call TRBJ2-7, with 7 bases identical to TRBD1. Per germline, CDR1 SGHTS and CDR2 YDEGEE. After removal of 4 bases from V and 5 bases from J, the junction contained 0 bases not matched to a gene. This CDR3 spans 11 amino acids. Written as DNA, the CDR3 is TGTGCCAGCAGCCAGGGGGACGAGCAGTACTTC. It is translated as CASSQGDEQYF.

The rearrangement links TRBV27 to TRBJ2-1; TRBD1 is a possible D gene (5 bases). Trimming cost V 4 bases and J 6 bases, with 7 bases left between them. The CDR3 spans 12 residues. Per germline, CDR1 MNHEY and CDR2 SMNVEV (reference sequence). DNA of the CDR3: TGTGCCAGCAGTTCAACAGGCAATGAGCAGTTCTTC. It specifies CASSSTGNEQFF.

This clone has a single count. The chain combines TRBV6-1 with TRBJ2-3, with D possibly being TRBD2 (9 bases). Germline assignment: CDR1 MNHNS and CDR2 SASEGT. V lost 4 bases and J lost 3, with 17 bases in between. There are 16 residues in the CDR3. The DNA of the CDR3 is TGTGCCAGCAGTGCCCAGGGGGCGGGGGGGACAGATACGCAGTATTTT. It specifies CASSAQGAGGTDTQYF.

This clone turned up a few times. Other DNA sequences of this sample code for an identical CDR3. The chain couples TRBV19 to TRBJ1-1; no clear D. The CDR3 length is 13 residues. Trimming stripped 3 bases from V and 2 bases from J, with 7 bases between. Germline V lookup: CDR1 LNHDA, CDR2 SQIVND (reference sequence). The CDR3 region has the DNA TGTGCCAGTAGTATCGGTTCAAACACTGAAGCTTTCTTT. It specifies CASSIGSNTEAFF.

The rearrangement joins TRBV7-2 to TRBJ1-2; TRBD1 matches at 9 bases. The CDR3 is 16 residues long. The germline V gene encodes CDR1 SGHTA and CDR2 FQGNSA. J was trimmed by 2 bases and V by 2 bases; bases with no gene match: 6. The CDR3 reads CASSLNPGQGNYGYTF. CDR3 sequence (DNA): TGTGCCAGCAGCTTAAATCCGGGACAGGGCAACTATGGCTACACCTTC.

The chain joins TRBV2 to TRBJ2-2, with D possibly being TRBD2 (5 bases). The CDR3 extends over 16 amino acids. Per the germline V gene, CDR1 is SNHLY and CDR2 is FYNNEI. With 10 bases removed from V and 0 bases from J, the gap between germline ends came to 18 bases. The CDR3 DNA sequence: TGTGCCACCTCGCCGGGGATTCAATCGAACACCGGGGAGCTGTTTTTT. This translates into CATSPGIQSNTGELFF.

The chain has TRBV29-1 and TRBJ2-1; TRBD2 aligns across 13 bases. With 4 bases clipped from V and 9 bases from J, the junction kept 0 bases outside the gene matches. CDR3 size: 12 residues. The V gene's germline CDR1 is SQVTM and CDR2 ANQGSEA. The CDR3 region is CSVGLAGGEQFF. The CDR3 DNA is TGCAGCGTTGGACTAGCGGGGGGTGAGCAGTTCTTC.

This chain connects TRBV6-5 to TRBJ1-2, with D tentatively TRBD1 (5 bases). The CDR3 spans 14 residues. Trimming took 5 bases from V and 0 from J, leaving 10 bases between them. Germline lookup yields CDR1 MNHEY and CDR2 SVGAGI. Here the CDR3 DNA reads TGTGCCAGCAGTCTCTACAGGTCTAACTATGGCTACACCTTC. It yields the protein CASSLYRSNYGYTF.

Concerning this clone itself: The sample contains more than one DNA sequence encoding this CDR3. The gene calls are TRBV29-1 and TRBJ2-5; 10 positions match TRBD2. V was clipped by 7 bases and J by 4 bases; unmatched bases: 9. Germline V gene data show CDR1 as SQVTM and CDR2 as ANQGSEA. The CDR3 has 14 residues. The CDR3 spells CSAGSGGARETQYF. CDR3 nucleotide sequence: TGCAGCGCCGGGAGCGGGGGGGCCAGAGAGACCCAGTACTTC. Supplemented by reference TRBV29-1 and TRBJ2-5, the full variable domain reads SAVISQKPSRDICQRGTSLTIQCQVDSQVTMMFWYRQQPGQSLTLIATANQGSEATYESGFVIDKFPISRPNLTFSTLTVSNMSPEDSSIYLCSAGSGGARETQYFGPGTRLLVL.

The chain couples TRBV18 to TRBJ1-1; D gene ambiguous. Trimming left V 5 bases short and J 1 base short, with 11 bases between. The CDR3 contains 14 residues. Germline CDR1 and CDR2: KGHSH and LQKENI. CDR3 coding DNA: TGTGCCAGCTCAGCCCAGCGGGGGAACACTGAAGCTTTCTTT. It yields the protein CASSAQRGNTEAFF.

V and J are TRBV7-9 and TRBJ1-1; 7 nucleotides line up with TRBD1. Germline V lookup: CDR1 SEHNR, CDR2 FQNEAQ (reference sequence). The length of the CDR3 is 14 residues. The V gene end was trimmed by 0 bases and the J gene end by 6 bases; junction bases not matched to a gene: 4. The CDR3 DNA sequence: TGTGCCAGCAGCTTAGCCCAGGGGGTCGCTGAAGCTTTCTTT. This gives the protein CASSLAQGVAEAFF.

The sample holds a few counts of this clone. The chain employs TRBV6-1 and TRBJ1-5; TRBD1 aligns across 7 bases. J lost 0 bases, V lost 8 bases, and 7 bases had no gene match. The germline V gene encodes CDR1 MNHNS and CDR2 SASEGT. The CDR3 loop spans 15 amino acids. In DNA, the CDR3 is TGTGCCAGCTTCAGGGGGGATTATAGCAATCAGCCCCAGCATTTT. This encodes CASFRGDYSNQPQHF.